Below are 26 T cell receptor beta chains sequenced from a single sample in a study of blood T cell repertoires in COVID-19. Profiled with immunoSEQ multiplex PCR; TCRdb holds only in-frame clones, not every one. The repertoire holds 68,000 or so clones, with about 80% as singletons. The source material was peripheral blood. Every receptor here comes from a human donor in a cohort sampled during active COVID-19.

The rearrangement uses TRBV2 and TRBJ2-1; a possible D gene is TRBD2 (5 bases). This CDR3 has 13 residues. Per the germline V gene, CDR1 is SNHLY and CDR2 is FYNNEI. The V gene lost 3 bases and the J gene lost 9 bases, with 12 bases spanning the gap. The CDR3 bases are TGTGCCAGCAGTGAGACTACCCCAGTTGAGCAGTTCTTC. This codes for CASSETTPVEQFF.

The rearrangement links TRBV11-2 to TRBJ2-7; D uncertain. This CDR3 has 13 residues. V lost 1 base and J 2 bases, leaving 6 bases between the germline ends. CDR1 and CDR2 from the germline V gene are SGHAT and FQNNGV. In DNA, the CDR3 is TGTGCCAGCAGCTTAGTCGGAGCCTACGAGCAGTACTTC. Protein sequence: CASSLVGAYEQYF.

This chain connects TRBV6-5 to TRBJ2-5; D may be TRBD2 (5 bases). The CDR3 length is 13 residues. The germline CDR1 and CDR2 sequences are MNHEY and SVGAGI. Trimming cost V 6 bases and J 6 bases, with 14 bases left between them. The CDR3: CASRNGVGKTQYF. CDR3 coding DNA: TGTGCCAGCAGAAACGGGGTCGGAAAGACCCAGTACTTC.

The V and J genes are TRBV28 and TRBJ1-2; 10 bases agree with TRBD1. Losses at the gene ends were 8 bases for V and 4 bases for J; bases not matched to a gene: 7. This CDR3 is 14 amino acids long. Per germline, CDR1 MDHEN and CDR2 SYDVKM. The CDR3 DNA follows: TGTGCCAGCTCCTCGACAGGGGGCAGCTATGGCTACACCTTC. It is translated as CASSSTGGSYGYTF.

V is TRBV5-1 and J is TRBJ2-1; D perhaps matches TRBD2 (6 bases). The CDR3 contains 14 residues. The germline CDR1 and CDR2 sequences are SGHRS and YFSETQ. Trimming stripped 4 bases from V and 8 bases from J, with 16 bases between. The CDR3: CASSRGGLGYEQFF. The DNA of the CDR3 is TGCGCCAGCAGCAGGGGAGGACTCGGGTATGAGCAGTTCTTC.

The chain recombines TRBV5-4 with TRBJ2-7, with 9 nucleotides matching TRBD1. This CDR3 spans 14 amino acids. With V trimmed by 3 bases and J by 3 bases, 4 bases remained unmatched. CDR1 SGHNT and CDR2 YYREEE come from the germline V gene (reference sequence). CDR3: CASSSRTGDYEQYF. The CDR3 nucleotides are TGTGCCAGCAGCTCGCGGACAGGGGACTACGAGCAGTACTTC. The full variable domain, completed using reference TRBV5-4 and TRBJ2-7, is ETGVTQSPTHLIKTRGQQVTLRCSSQSGHNTVSWYQQALGQGPQFIFQYYREEENGRGNFPPRFSGLQFPNYSSELNVNALELDDSALYLCASSSRTGDYEQYFGPGTRLTVT.

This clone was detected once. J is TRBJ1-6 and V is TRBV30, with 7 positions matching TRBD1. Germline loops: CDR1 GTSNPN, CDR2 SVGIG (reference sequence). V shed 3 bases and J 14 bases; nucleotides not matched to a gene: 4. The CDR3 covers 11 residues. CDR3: CAWRLTGSLHF. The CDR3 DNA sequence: TGTGCCTGGAGACTGACAGGGTCCCTCCACTTT. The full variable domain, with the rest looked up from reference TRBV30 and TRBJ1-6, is SQTIHQWPATLVQPVGSPLSLECTVEGTSNPNLYWYRQAAGRGLQLLFYSVGIGQISSEVPQNLSASRPQDRQFILSSKKLLLSDSGFYLCAWRLTGSLHFGNGTRLTVT.

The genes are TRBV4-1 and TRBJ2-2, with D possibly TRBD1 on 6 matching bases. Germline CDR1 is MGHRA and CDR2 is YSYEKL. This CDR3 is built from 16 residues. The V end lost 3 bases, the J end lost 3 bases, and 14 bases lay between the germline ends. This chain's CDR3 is CASSQLGTKDTGELFF. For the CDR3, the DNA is TGCGCCAGCAGCCAGTTAGGGACAAAGGACACCGGGGAGCTGTTTTTT.

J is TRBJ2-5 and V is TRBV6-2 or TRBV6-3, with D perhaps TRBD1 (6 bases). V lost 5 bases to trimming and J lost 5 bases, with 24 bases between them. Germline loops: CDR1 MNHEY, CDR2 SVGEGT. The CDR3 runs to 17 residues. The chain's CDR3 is CASSRSGHAPTGETQYF. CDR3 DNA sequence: TGTGCCAGCAGTCGTTCGGGACACGCGCCGACGGGGGAGACCCAGTACTTC.

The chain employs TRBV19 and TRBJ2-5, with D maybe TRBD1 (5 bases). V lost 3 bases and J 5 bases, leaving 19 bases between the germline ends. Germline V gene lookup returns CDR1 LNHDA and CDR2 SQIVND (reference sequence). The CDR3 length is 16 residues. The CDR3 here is CASSIASGPLGETQYF. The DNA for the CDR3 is TGTGCCAGTAGTATCGCGTCAGGGCCCTTGGGGGAGACCCAGTACTTC.

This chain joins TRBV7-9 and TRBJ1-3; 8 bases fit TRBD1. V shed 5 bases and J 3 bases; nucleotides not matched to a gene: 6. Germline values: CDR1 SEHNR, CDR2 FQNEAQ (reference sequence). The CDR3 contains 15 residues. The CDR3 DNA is TGTGCCAGCAGCCCCCGGACAGGGAGTGGAAACACCATATATTTT. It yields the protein CASSPRTGSGNTIYF.

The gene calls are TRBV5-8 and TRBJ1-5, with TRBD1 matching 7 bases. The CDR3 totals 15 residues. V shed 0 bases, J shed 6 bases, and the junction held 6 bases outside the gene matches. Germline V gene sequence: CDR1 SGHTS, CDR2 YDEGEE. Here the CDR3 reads CASSLGQGVGQPQHF. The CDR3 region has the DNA TGTGCCAGCAGCTTGGGTCAGGGGGTCGGTCAGCCCCAGCATTTT.

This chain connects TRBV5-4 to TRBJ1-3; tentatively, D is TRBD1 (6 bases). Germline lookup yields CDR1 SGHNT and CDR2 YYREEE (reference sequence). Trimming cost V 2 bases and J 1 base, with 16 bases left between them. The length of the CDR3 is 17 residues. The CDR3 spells CASSLQGRRDSGNTIYF. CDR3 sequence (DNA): TGTGCCAGCAGCTTACAGGGACGCCGGGATTCTGGAAACACCATATATTTT.

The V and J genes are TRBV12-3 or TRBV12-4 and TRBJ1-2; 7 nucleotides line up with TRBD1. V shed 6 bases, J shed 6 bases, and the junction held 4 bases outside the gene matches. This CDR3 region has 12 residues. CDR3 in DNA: TGTGCCAGCAGGGGGACAGAAGATGGCTACACCTTC. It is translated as CASRGTEDGYTF.

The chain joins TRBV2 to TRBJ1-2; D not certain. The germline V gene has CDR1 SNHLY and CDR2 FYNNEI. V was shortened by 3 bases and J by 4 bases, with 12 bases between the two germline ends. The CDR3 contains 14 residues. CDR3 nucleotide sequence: TGTGCCAGCAGTGATTTCGCGGCAGTCTATGGCTACACCTTC. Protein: CASSDFAAVYGYTF.

CDR3 in DNA: TGTGCCAGCAGTTTCGGGGTTTACGAGCAGTACTTC. Translated: CASSFGVYEQYF. The V call is TRBV28, the J call TRBJ2-7; TRBD2 might be the D (5 bases). This CDR3 contains 12 residues. The germline CDR1 and CDR2 sequences are MDHEN and SYDVKM. Trimming removed 3 bases at V and 4 bases at J, with 7 bases between.

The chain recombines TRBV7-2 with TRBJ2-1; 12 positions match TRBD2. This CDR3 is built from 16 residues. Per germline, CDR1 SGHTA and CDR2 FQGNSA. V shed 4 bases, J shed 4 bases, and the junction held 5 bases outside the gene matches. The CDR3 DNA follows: TGTGCCAGCAGCTCAGCCGGGACTAGCGGGTACAATGAGCAGTTCTTC. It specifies CASSSAGTSGYNEQFF.

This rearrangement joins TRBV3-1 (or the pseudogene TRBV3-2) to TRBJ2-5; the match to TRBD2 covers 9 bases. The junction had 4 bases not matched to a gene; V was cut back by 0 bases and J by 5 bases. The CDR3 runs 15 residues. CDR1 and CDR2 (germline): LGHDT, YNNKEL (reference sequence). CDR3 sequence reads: CASSQDVTSGETQYF. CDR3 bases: TGTGCCAGCAGCCAAGATGTCACTAGCGGGGAGACCCAGTACTTC.

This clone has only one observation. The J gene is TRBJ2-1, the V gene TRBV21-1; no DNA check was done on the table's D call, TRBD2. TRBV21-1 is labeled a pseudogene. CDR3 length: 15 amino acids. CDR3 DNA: TGTGCCAGCAGCCCCCAGGCCGGGAGGACCAATGAGCAGTTCTTC. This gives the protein CASSPQAGRTNEQFF.

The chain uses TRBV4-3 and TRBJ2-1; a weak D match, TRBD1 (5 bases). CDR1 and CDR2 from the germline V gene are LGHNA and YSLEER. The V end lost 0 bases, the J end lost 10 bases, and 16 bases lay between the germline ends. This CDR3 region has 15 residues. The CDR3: CASSQDLIRGSEQFF. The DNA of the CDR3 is TGCGCCAGCAGCCAAGATCTAATTAGGGGATCGGAGCAGTTCTTC.

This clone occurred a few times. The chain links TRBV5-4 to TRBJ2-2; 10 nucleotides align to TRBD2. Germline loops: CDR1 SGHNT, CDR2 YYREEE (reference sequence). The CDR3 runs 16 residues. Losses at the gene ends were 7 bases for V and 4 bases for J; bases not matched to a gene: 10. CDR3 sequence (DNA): TGTGCCAGCGGGGCCCGGACTAGCGGTACCACCGGGGAGCTGTTTTTT. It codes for CASGARTSGTTGELFF.

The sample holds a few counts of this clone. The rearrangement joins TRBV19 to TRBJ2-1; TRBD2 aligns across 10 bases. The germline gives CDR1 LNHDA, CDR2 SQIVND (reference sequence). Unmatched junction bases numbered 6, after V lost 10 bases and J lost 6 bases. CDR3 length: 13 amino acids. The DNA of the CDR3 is TGTGCCACAGGGACTAGCGCTCGCAATGAGCAGTTCTTC. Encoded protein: CATGTSARNEQFF.

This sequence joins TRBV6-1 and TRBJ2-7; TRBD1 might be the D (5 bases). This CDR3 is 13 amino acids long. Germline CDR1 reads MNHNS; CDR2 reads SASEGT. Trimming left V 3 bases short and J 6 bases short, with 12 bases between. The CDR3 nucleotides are TGTGCCAGCAGTGACCGCAGGGCCGCCGAGCAGTACTTC. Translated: CASSDRRAAEQYF.

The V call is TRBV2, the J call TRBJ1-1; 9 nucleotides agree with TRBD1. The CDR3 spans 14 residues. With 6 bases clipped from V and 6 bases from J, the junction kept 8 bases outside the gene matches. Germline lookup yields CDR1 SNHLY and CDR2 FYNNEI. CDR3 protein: CASSTGGRGAEAFF. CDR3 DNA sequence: TGTGCCAGCAGCACAGGGGGCCGGGGAGCTGAAGCTTTCTTT.

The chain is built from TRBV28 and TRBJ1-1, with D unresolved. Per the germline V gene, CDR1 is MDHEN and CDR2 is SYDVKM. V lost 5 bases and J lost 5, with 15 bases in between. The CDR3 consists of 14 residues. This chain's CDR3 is CASSSHGRETEAFF. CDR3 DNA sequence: TGTGCCAGCAGTAGCCACGGGAGGGAAACTGAAGCTTTCTTT. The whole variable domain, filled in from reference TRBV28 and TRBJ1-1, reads DVKVTQSSRYLVKRTGEKVFLECVQDMDHENMFWYRQDPGLGLRLIYFSYDVKMKEKGDIPEGYSVSREKKERFSLILESASTNQTSMYLCASSSHGRETEAFFGQGTRLTVV.

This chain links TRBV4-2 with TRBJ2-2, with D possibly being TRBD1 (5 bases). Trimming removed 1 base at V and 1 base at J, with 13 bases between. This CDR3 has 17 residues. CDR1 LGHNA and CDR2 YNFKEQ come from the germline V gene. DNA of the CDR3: TGTGCCAGCAGCCAAGGTGATTGGACAAGGAACACCGGGGAGCTGTTTTTT. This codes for CASSQGDWTRNTGELFF.